The 32 T cell receptor beta chains below all came from one sample that was sequenced in a study of shared clonotypes between healthy human individuals. Profiling relied on immunoSEQ multiplex PCR, and the TCRdb table lists in-frame clones only, not all of them. This table has approximately 650,000 clones, over 95% appearing once. Naive CD8 isolation took CD45RO-negative cells positively selected for CCR7 and excluded terminally differentiated effector memory CD45RA+ cells. Sequencing was performed on naive CD8+ T cells sorted from blood. These receptors were collected from a woman in her twenties or thirties in good health.

The gene calls are TRBV6-5 and TRBJ1-2; D is undetermined. Per germline, CDR1 MNHEY and CDR2 SVGAGI. This CDR3 is 16 amino acids long. V shed 0 bases and J shed 6 bases, with 17 bases lying between them. Here the CDR3 reads CASSYSPSSYPNGYTF. As DNA, the CDR3 is TGTGCCAGCAGTTACTCGCCTTCTTCGTACCCCAATGGCTACACCTTC.

The rearrangement uses TRBV27 and TRBJ2-1, with 7 bases fitting TRBD2. The CDR3 consists of 15 residues. Looked up from germline, CDR1 is MNHEY and CDR2 is SMNVEV (reference sequence). V lost 7 bases and J lost 5; bases outside the gene matches: 11. The CDR3 loop is CASNLFAGTNNEQFF. The CDR3 DNA reads TGTGCCAGCAACCTATTTGCCGGGACTAACAATGAGCAGTTCTTC.

V and J are TRBV27 and TRBJ2-1; 7 nucleotides align to TRBD2. Unmatched junction bases numbered 7, after V lost 6 bases and J lost 14 bases. The CDR3 covers 11 residues. Germline V lookup: CDR1 MNHEY, CDR2 SMNVEV (reference sequence). The CDR3 DNA reads TGTGCCAGCAGCTCCGGACTAGTTGAGTTCTTC. As protein: CASSSGLVEFF.

With regard to this clone: This specimen includes other DNA sequences encoding the same CDR3. This sequence joins TRBV27 and TRBJ2-3; TRBD1 or TRBD2 may be the D gene (5 bases each). Germline CDR1 MNHEY, CDR2 SMNVEV (reference sequence). The V gene lost 5 bases and the J gene lost 1 base, with 13 bases spanning the gap. The CDR3 consists of 15 residues. CDR3 sequence reads: CASSPGTSGTDTQYF. The CDR3 nucleotides are TGTGCCAGCAGTCCCGGGACCTCCGGCACAGATACGCAGTATTTT.

V is TRBV7-2 and J is TRBJ2-1; 13 bases map to TRBD2. The V and J ends lost 2 bases and 7 bases, in that order; junction bases with no gene match: 5. The length of the CDR3 is 16 residues. CDR1 is SGHTA, CDR2 FQGNSA, per germline. In DNA, the CDR3 is TGTGCCAGCAGCTTACCCCGGACTAGCGGGAGTAATGAGCAGTTCTTC. Its translation: CASSLPRTSGSNEQFF.

The chain couples TRBV4-1 to TRBJ2-2, with 10 bases matching TRBD2. This CDR3 contains 17 residues. J lost 4 bases, V lost 3 bases, and 8 bases had no gene match. Germline CDR1 and CDR2: MGHRA and YSYEKL. DNA of the CDR3: TGCGCCAGCAGCCATCCGAGGACTAGCGGAAGCACCGGGGAGCTGTTTTTT. Its protein is CASSHPRTSGSTGELFF.

The CDR3, as DNA: TGCGCCAGCAGCTTCCGGGACAGGGCCTACGAGCAGTACTTC. It codes for CASSFRDRAYEQYF. J is TRBJ2-7 and V is TRBV5-1; 9 nucleotides agree with TRBD1. V shed 2 bases, J shed 2 bases, and the junction held 2 bases outside the gene matches. CDR1 is SGHRS, CDR2 YFSETQ, per germline. The CDR3 sequence is 14 residues long.

This sequence joins TRBV10-1 and TRBJ1-2; D uncertain. V was cut by 10 bases and J by 8 bases, with 11 bases left in between. The CDR3 spans 10 residues. CDR1 and CDR2 (germline): WNHNN, SYGVQD (reference sequence). Here the CDR3 DNA reads TGCGCCACCTGGCAAAGCGGCTACACCTTC. It translates to CATWQSGYTF.

This chain uses TRBV9 with TRBJ2-1; TRBD1 matches 9 bases. The germline V gene encodes CDR1 SGDLS and CDR2 YYNGEE. The CDR3 runs 14 residues. Losses at the gene ends were 2 bases for V and 8 bases for J; bases not matched to a gene: 5. The CDR3 reads CASSVGQGRDEQFF. CDR3 nucleotide sequence: TGTGCCAGCAGCGTCGGACAGGGGAGGGATGAGCAGTTCTTC.

J is TRBJ1-2 and V is TRBV9, with TRBD1 as a possible D gene (5 bases). Germline V lookup: CDR1 SGDLS, CDR2 YYNGEE. The CDR3 is made up of 17 amino acids. V was trimmed by 3 bases and J by 0 bases, leaving 18 bases between them. CDR3 in amino acids: CASSGKLEVTANYGYTF. The CDR3 nucleotides are TGTGCCAGCAGCGGGAAGTTAGAGGTGACAGCTAACTATGGCTACACCTTC.

This chain joins TRBV27 and TRBJ2-7, with TRBD2 matching 10 bases. Germline-derived CDR1 and CDR2 are MNHEY and SMNVEV (reference sequence). The CDR3 sequence is 15 residues long. Trimming cost V 3 bases and J 2 bases; bases outside gene matches: 4. As DNA, the CDR3 is TGTGCCAGCAGTTTGGGTGGACTAGCGGCCTACGAGCAGTACTTC. It codes for CASSLGGLAAYEQYF.

In its sample, this clone was seen once. The chain links TRBV19 to TRBJ1-1, with D possibly being TRBD1 (5 bases). This CDR3 has 17 residues. The V gene lost 2 bases and the J gene lost 1 base, with 17 bases spanning the gap. Germline assignment: CDR1 LNHDA and CDR2 SQIVND (reference sequence). CDR3 protein: CASSISVLVGENTEAFF. The CDR3 DNA follows: TGTGCCAGTAGTATATCAGTACTGGTGGGGGAGAACACTGAAGCTTTCTTT.

The chain uses TRBV6-5 and TRBJ1-2; TRBD1 matches 8 bases. This CDR3 region has 14 residues. The germline gives CDR1 MNHEY, CDR2 SVGAGI. The V gene end was trimmed by 0 bases and the J gene end by 8 bases; junction bases not matched to a gene: 5. The CDR3 is CASSYSGRGLGYTF. For the CDR3, the DNA is TGTGCCAGCAGTTACTCGGGCAGGGGGCTAGGCTACACCTTC.

The chain recombines TRBV29-1 with TRBJ2-6; D not resolved. Germline assignment: CDR1 SQVTM and CDR2 ANQGSEA. The CDR3 is 15 amino acids. Trimming cost V 7 bases and J 0 bases, with 13 bases left between them. CDR3 sequence reads: CSAHLVGSGANVLTF. In nucleotides, the CDR3 is TGCAGCGCCCACTTAGTGGGCTCTGGGGCCAACGTCCTGACTTTC.

This sequence joins TRBV7-9 and TRBJ2-1; no clear D gene. The CDR3 is made up of 15 amino acids. Germline CDR1 reads SEHNR; CDR2 reads FQNEAQ (reference sequence). The V end was cut by 2 bases, the J end by 3 bases, with 11 bases between. CDR3 in amino acids: CASSLTPGIYNEQFF. The DNA for the CDR3 is TGTGCCAGCAGCTTAACTCCGGGCATCTACAATGAGCAGTTCTTC.

The J gene is TRBJ1-2, the V gene TRBV6-1, with 7 nucleotides matching TRBD1. V dropped 1 base and J dropped 7; count of bases not matched to a gene: 9. The CDR3 is made up of 15 amino acids. The germline CDR1 and CDR2 sequences are MNHNS and SASEGT. In nucleotides, the CDR3 is TGTGCCAGCAGTGAAGTAGGAGGGGGCTATGGTGGCTACACCTTC. Residues: CASSEVGGGYGGYTF.

The CDR3 DNA follows: TGTGCCAGCAGCTGGAACACAGGGGTATCTGAAGCTTTCTTT. Residues: CASSWNTGVSEAFF. The chain is built from TRBV5-5 and TRBJ1-1; 7 positions match TRBD1. This CDR3 contains 14 residues. CDR1 SGHKS and CDR2 YYEKEE come from the germline V gene (reference sequence). After removal of 3 bases from V and 6 bases from J, the junction contained 8 bases not matched to a gene.

The chain has TRBV27 and TRBJ1-2; 10 nucleotides agree with TRBD1. The CDR3 runs to 17 residues. Losses at the gene ends were 7 bases for V and 0 bases for J; bases not matched to a gene: 11. Germline CDR1 MNHEY, CDR2 SMNVEV (reference sequence). The CDR3, as DNA: TGTGCCAGCACCTACGTCGGGACAGGGGTCTCTAACTATGGCTACACCTTC. It specifies CASTYVGTGVSNYGYTF.

Regarding this clone: The sample has other DNA sequences that encode this CDR3 too. CDR3 protein: CASSVDRNTEAFF. The CDR3 DNA reads TGTGCCAGCAGCGTAGACCGGAACACTGAAGCTTTCTTT. This chain connects TRBV9 to TRBJ1-1; D is undetermined. CDR3 length: 13 residues. The germline V gene has CDR1 SGDLS and CDR2 YYNGEE. V was clipped by 0 bases and J by 1 base, with 4 bases between them.

J is TRBJ2-3 and V is TRBV29-1, with D possibly being TRBD1 (5 bases). Germline V gene lookup returns CDR1 SQVTM and CDR2 ANQGSEA. There are 14 residues in the CDR3. The V end was cut by 4 bases, the J end by 0 bases, with 11 bases between. DNA of the CDR3: TGCAGCGTTGTTCCAGGGATTAGCACAGATACGCAGTATTTT. Protein product: CSVVPGISTDTQYF.

The V gene is TRBV25-1, the J gene TRBJ1-4, with D possibly being TRBD1 (5 bases). V was shortened by 2 bases and J by 7 bases, with 17 bases between the two germline ends. Germline V gene data show CDR1 as MGHDK and CDR2 as SYGVNS. This CDR3 is 16 amino acids long. CDR3 residues: CASSEEWGSSSEKLFF. Written as DNA, the CDR3 is TGTGCCAGCAGTGAAGAGTGGGGGAGTAGTAGTGAAAAACTGTTTTTT.

The genes are TRBV28 and TRBJ1-2; TRBD1 matches 7 bases. The germline V gene has CDR1 MDHEN and CDR2 SYDVKM. V lost 7 bases, J lost 4 bases, and 9 bases stayed unmatched. This CDR3 spans 14 amino acids. CDR3 nucleotide sequence: TGTGCCAGCAACGCAGTCGGACAGGTCTATGGCTACACCTTC. It is translated as CASNAVGQVYGYTF.

For this clone: This sample includes further DNA sequences coding for the same CDR3. This rearrangement joins TRBV28 to TRBJ2-7, with D unclear. V lost 3 bases to trimming and J lost 1 base, with 4 bases between them. Germline CDR1 and CDR2: MDHEN and SYDVKM. This CDR3 has 12 amino acids. CDR3 loop: CASSLRSYEQYF. CDR3 DNA: TGTGCCAGCAGTTTGCGATCCTACGAGCAGTACTTC.

The rearrangement uses TRBV7-9 and TRBJ1-5, with a tentative D call TRBD1 (6 bases). This CDR3 comprises 14 residues. Germline V CDR1 and CDR2: SEHNR, FQNEAQ (reference sequence). V was shortened by 4 bases and J by 9 bases, with 16 bases between the two germline ends. CDR3 sequence: CASSSPDSPGPQHF. In nucleotides, the CDR3 is TGTGCCAGCAGCTCACCGGACAGCCCTGGGCCCCAGCATTTT.

The rearrangement links TRBV5-4 to TRBJ1-2; D perhaps matches TRBD1 (6 bases). CDR1 and CDR2 (germline): SGHNT, YYREEE (reference sequence). The V end lost 9 bases, the J end lost 5 bases, and 20 bases lay between the germline ends. This CDR3 contains 14 residues. The CDR3, as DNA: TGTGCCACCCGGTGGTGGGGGGCCGGATATGGCTACACCTTC. Translating it yields CATRWWGAGYGYTF.

This clone was observed once. The chain combines TRBV4-1 with TRBJ2-1, with D hard to call. Germline lookup yields CDR1 MGHRA and CDR2 YSYEKL. The ends were cut back, 4 bases at V and 8 bases at J, with 9 bases in the middle. There are 12 residues in the CDR3. The CDR3 reads CASSPHLDEQFF. In nucleotides, the CDR3 is TGCGCCAGCAGCCCCCATTTGGATGAGCAGTTCTTC.

The gene calls are TRBV7-8 and TRBJ2-7; D is ambiguous. The CDR3 runs 13 residues. V was cut by 1 base and J by 2 bases, with 6 bases left in between. Germline CDR1 is SGHVS and CDR2 is FQNEAQ. This CDR3 reads CASSLGTAYEQYF. In DNA form, the CDR3 reads TGTGCCAGCAGCTTAGGTACGGCCTACGAGCAGTACTTC.

This rearrangement joins TRBV5-1 to TRBJ2-7; the D is unclear. Trimming pared 0 bases from V and 5 bases from J, leaving 6 bases between. The CDR3 is 12 amino acids. Germline V gene lookup returns CDR1 SGHRS and CDR2 YFSETQ. Written as DNA, the CDR3 is TGCGCCAGCAGCTTGGAATCCCACGAGCAGTACTTC. It yields the protein CASSLESHEQYF.

This chain uses TRBV6-5 with TRBJ2-5, with 8 positions matching TRBD2. CDR3 length: 13 residues. CDR1 is MNHEY, CDR2 SVGAGI, per germline. V was clipped by 6 bases and J by 4 bases; unmatched bases: 4. CDR3 coding DNA: TGTGCCAGCAGAGGACTAGCCCCAGAGACCCAGTACTTC. Translation: CASRGLAPETQYF.

The rearrangement links TRBV4-2 to TRBJ2-2, with D hard to call. The ends were cut back, 1 base at V and 2 bases at J, with 5 bases in the middle. Germline lookup yields CDR1 LGHNA and CDR2 YNFKEQ. CDR3 length equals 14 residues. The CDR3 nucleotides are TGTGCCAGCAGCCAAGCAGAAAACACCGGGGAGCTGTTTTTT. Its protein is CASSQAENTGELFF.

The rearrangement uses TRBV11-2 and TRBJ2-4; 9 positions agree with TRBD2. The J segment lost 5 bases and the V segment lost 1 base, leaving 6 bases of the junction unmatched. Germline lookup yields CDR1 SGHAT and CDR2 FQNNGV. The CDR3 is 16 residues long. DNA of the CDR3: TGTGCCAGCAGCTTAGTGGCGGGAGGGCCTCAAAACATTCAGTACTTC. Its protein is CASSLVAGGPQNIQYF.

This rearrangement joins TRBV11-3 to TRBJ2-7, with 7 bases lining up with TRBD1. V lost 4 bases, J lost 2 bases, and 8 bases stayed unmatched. Germline V gene lookup returns CDR1 SGHNT and CDR2 YENEEA. The CDR3 length is 15 residues. The CDR3 DNA follows: TGTGCCAGCAGCTACCGGGACAGCCCTACCTACGAGCAGTACTTC. Its translation: CASSYRDSPTYEQYF.